The 24 T cell receptor beta chains reported below all come from one sample, sequenced in a study of blood T cells in healthy people across ages. Then a second PCR, running about 6 to 11 cycles, was carried out with a sample-barcoded 5' primer and a J-beta primer mix. TCRdb re-called the 5' RACE reads with MiXCR, one entry per CDR3 protein. The sample has over 1,500,000 distinct CDR3 sequences, about 50% seen once. The sequenced material came from blood. Every receptor here comes from a woman in her thirties or forties in good health.

CDR3 residues: CASSSTSGGALDTDTQYF. For the CDR3, the DNA is TGTGCCAGCAGCTCAACTAGCGGGGGGGCCCTCGACACAGATACGCAGTATTTT. The chain employs TRBV7-9 and TRBJ2-3; 13 bases are a match to TRBD2. The CDR3 spans 18 residues. The J segment lost 2 bases and the V segment lost 4 bases, leaving 9 bases of the junction unmatched. In germline, CDR1 is SEHNR, CDR2 FQNEAQ (reference sequence).

V is TRBV28 and J is TRBJ2-5, with 7 bases aligning to TRBD1. The CDR3 has 18 amino acids. J was trimmed by 4 bases and V by 4 bases; bases with no gene match: 18. Germline V gene lookup returns CDR1 MDHEN and CDR2 SYDVKM. The CDR3 region is CASSSNPGQNPERETQYF. The CDR3 DNA follows: TGTGCCAGCAGTTCCAATCCGGGACAGAATCCTGAAAGAGAGACCCAGTACTTC.

This clonotype appeared a few times. This chain joins TRBV11-2 and TRBJ2-5, with TRBD2 matching over 8 bases. CDR3 length: 16 residues. Germline V CDR1 and CDR2: SGHAT, FQNNGV. Losses at the gene ends were 4 bases for V and 3 bases for J; bases not matched to a gene: 10. The CDR3 region has the DNA TGTGCCAGCAGCTCACCCCGCGGGACTAGGGAAGAGACCCAGTACTTC. Its protein is CASSSPRGTREETQYF.

J is TRBJ2-2 and V is TRBV11-2; 11 bases align to TRBD2. CDR1 and CDR2 from the germline V gene are SGHAT and FQNNGV. There are 17 residues in the CDR3. V lost 2 bases to trimming and J lost 5 bases; unmatched junction nucleotides: 7. CDR3 region: CASSLSSGGAWTGELFF. As DNA, the CDR3 is TGTGCCAGCAGCTTAAGTAGCGGGGGGGCCTGGACCGGGGAGCTGTTTTTT.

Here the CDR3 reads CSADEGAQETQYF. The CDR3 nucleotides are TGCAGTGCCGATGAGGGGGCCCAAGAGACCCAGTACTTC. The rearrangement joins TRBV20-1 to TRBJ2-5; 7 nucleotides agree with TRBD1. V lost 6 bases, J lost 1 base, and 5 bases stayed unmatched. CDR1 is DFQATT, CDR2 SNEGSKA, per germline (reference sequence). The CDR3 length is 13 residues.

This rearrangement joins TRBV7-9 to TRBJ1-4; D possibly corresponds to TRBD1 (5 bases). The CDR3 is 14 residues long. Between the trimmed V and J ends, which lost 5 bases and 8 bases, there was a span of 15 bases. The germline V gene has CDR1 SEHNR and CDR2 FQNEAQ (reference sequence). CDR3 amino acids: CASSPKRGTEKLFF. In DNA form, the CDR3 reads TGTGCCAGCAGCCCTAAGCGGGGGACCGAAAAACTGTTTTTT. The whole variable domain, filled in from reference TRBV7-9 and TRBJ1-4, reads DTGVSQNPRHKITKRGQNVTFRCDPISEHNRLYWYRQTLGQGPEFLTYFQNEAQLEKSRLLSDRFSAERPKGSFSTLEIQRTEQGDSAMYLCASSPKRGTEKLFFGSGTQLSVL.

The chain uses TRBV13 and TRBJ2-5, with TRBD2 matching 12 bases. This CDR3 is 16 amino acids long. J was trimmed by 11 bases and V by 4 bases; bases with no gene match: 14. The germline V gene encodes CDR1 PRHDT and CDR2 FYEKMQ (reference sequence). This CDR3 is CASSSRLAGVAYQQYF. CDR3 coding DNA: TGTGCCAGCAGCTCCCGACTAGCGGGGGTCGCCTACCAGCAGTACTTC.

This clonotype was observed a few times. This sequence joins TRBV12-3 or TRBV12-4 and TRBJ2-7; D is perhaps TRBD1 (5 bases). The CDR3 contains 10 residues. V lost 9 bases and J 6 bases, leaving 9 bases between the germline ends. The CDR3 protein is CARQEFEQYF. CDR3 DNA sequence: TGTGCCAGACAGGAGTTCGAGCAGTACTTC.

The chain links TRBV4-3 to TRBJ1-5; D is unclear. The CDR3 consists of 15 residues. The germline V gene has CDR1 LGHNA and CDR2 YSLEER. Trimming stripped 4 bases from V and 5 bases from J, with 15 bases between. CDR3 sequence (DNA): TGCGCCAGCAGCCCCGGGTACCCATCGTATCAGCCCCAGCATTTT. This encodes CASSPGYPSYQPQHF.

The chain combines TRBV9 with TRBJ2-1; the match to TRBD2 covers 10 bases. Germline V CDR1 and CDR2: SGDLS, YYNGEE. The CDR3 has 15 residues. The junction had 5 bases not matched to a gene; V was cut back by 0 bases and J by 8 bases. The CDR3 reads CASSVGSGGAYEQFF. CDR3 nucleotide sequence: TGTGCCAGCAGCGTAGGAAGCGGGGGGGCTTATGAGCAGTTCTTC. The variable domain in full, completed from reference TRBV9 and TRBJ2-1, reads DSGVTQTPKHLITATGQRVTLRCSPRSGDLSVYWYQQSLDQGLQFLIQYYNGEERAKGNILERFSAQQFPDLHSELNLSSLELGDSALYFCASSVGSGGAYEQFFGPGTRLTVL.

The rearrangement uses TRBV6-2 or TRBV6-3 and TRBJ2-1, with TRBD1 as a possible D gene (7 bases). CDR1 and CDR2 (germline): MNHEY, SVGEGT. The V gene lost 6 bases and the J gene lost 1 base, with 16 bases spanning the gap. This CDR3 has 16 amino acids. CDR3: CASSPTQGGSYNEQFF. In DNA form, the CDR3 reads TGTGCCAGCAGCCCTACCCAGGGGGGATCCTACAATGAGCAGTTCTTC.

In its sample, this clonotype was seen many times. The chain carries TRBV5-1 and TRBJ2-5; tentatively, D is TRBD1 (5 bases). This CDR3 contains 13 residues. The V end was cut by 3 bases, the J end by 5 bases, with 11 bases between. The germline V gene has CDR1 SGHRS and CDR2 YFSETQ. The CDR3 DNA is TGCGCCAGCAGCTCGCAGGGATGGGAGACCCAGTACTTC. Residues: CASSSQGWETQYF. The whole variable domain, filled in from reference TRBV5-1 and TRBJ2-5, reads KAGVTQTPRYLIKTRGQQVTLSCSPISGHRSVSWYQQTPGQGLQFLFEYFSETQRNKGNFPGRFSGRQFSNSRSEMNVSTLELGDSALYLCASSSQGWETQYFGPGTRLLVL.

The table lists this clonotype with a few counts. The rearrangement joins TRBV7-2 to TRBJ2-7; D possibly uses TRBD1 or TRBD2 (6 bases each). CDR1 SGHTA and CDR2 FQGNSA come from the germline V gene. There are 15 residues in the CDR3. V shed 5 bases and J shed 2 bases, with 16 bases lying between them. The CDR3: CASSPGAGMTYEQYF. The CDR3 DNA reads TGTGCCAGCAGCCCAGGGGCGGGGATGACCTACGAGCAGTACTTC.

The rearrangement joins TRBV18 to TRBJ2-1; D is unclear. Germline assignment: CDR1 KGHSH and CDR2 LQKENI. Trimming left V 8 bases short and J 8 bases short, with 13 bases between. The CDR3 contains 12 residues. As DNA, the CDR3 is TGTGCCAGCGCACGGTGGGGTGATGAGCAGTTCTTC. Amino acid sequence: CASARWGDEQFF.

This sequence joins TRBV20-1 and TRBJ2-5; 7 bases align to TRBD1. Germline V lookup: CDR1 DFQATT, CDR2 SNEGSKA (reference sequence). This CDR3 is built from 16 residues. V lost 2 bases and J lost 1; bases outside the gene matches: 10. The CDR3, as DNA: TGCAGTGCTAGAAATAGGGACAGAGCGATCCAAGAGACCCAGTACTTC. Residues: CSARNRDRAIQETQYF.

Comments on this clonotype: A read error is possible here, since a much larger clone lies one base away. The gene calls are TRBV7-2 and TRBJ1-1, with a possible D match to TRBD1 (5 bases). V was pared by 1 base and J by 3 bases, with 6 bases between. Germline CDR1 and CDR2: SGHTA and FQGNSA. The CDR3 is made up of 13 amino acids. CDR3 bases: TGTGCCAGCAGCTTAGACAGGCACACTGAAGCTTTCTTT. Translated: CASSLDRHTEAFF.

The genes are TRBV20-1 and TRBJ1-1; 8 bases are shared with TRBD1. The CDR3 is made up of 15 amino acids. Germline V lookup: CDR1 DFQATT, CDR2 SNEGSKA (reference sequence). V was pared by 5 bases and J by 0 bases, with 8 bases of the junction left unmatched. The CDR3: CSAGRTGIMNTEAFF. For the CDR3, the DNA is TGCAGTGCTGGACGGACAGGGATAATGAACACTGAAGCTTTCTTT.

The chain has TRBV29-1 and TRBJ2-7; 11 bases match TRBD2. CDR1 and CDR2 (germline): SQVTM, ANQGSEA. With 8 bases clipped from V and 8 bases from J, the junction kept 14 bases outside the gene matches. This CDR3 is 14 amino acids long. For the CDR3, the DNA is TGCAGCATATTAGCGGGGGGGCTAGTATCTAAGCAGTACTTC. It is translated as CSILAGGLVSKQYF.

The chain recombines TRBV10-2 with TRBJ1-1, with 7 positions matching TRBD1. Germline trimming cut 10 bases from V and 2 bases from J; bases unmatched to any gene: 7. In germline, CDR1 is WSHSY, CDR2 SAAADI. This CDR3 has 13 residues. This CDR3 reads CATKGQANTEAFF. CDR3 DNA: TGCGCCACCAAAGGACAGGCAAACACTGAAGCTTTCTTT.

The chain has TRBV4-3 and TRBJ1-1; D possibly corresponds to TRBD1 (5 bases). The CDR3 has 13 residues. V shed 4 bases and J shed 4 bases, with 10 bases lying between them. Germline CDR1 and CDR2: LGHNA and YSLEER. The CDR3 spells CASSRRGSTEAFF. The CDR3 DNA is TGCGCCAGCAGCCGGCGGGGGTCCACTGAAGCTTTCTTT.

This clonotype was counted at least ten times. DNA for the CDR3: TGTGCCAGCAGTTCGGCCGGGGGGTACACAGATACGCAGTATTTT. This codes for CASSSAGGYTDTQYF. J is TRBJ2-3 and V is TRBV12-3 or TRBV12-4; 7 bases map to TRBD2. This CDR3 has 15 amino acids. Germline trimming cut 4 bases from V and 2 bases from J; bases unmatched to any gene: 6.

There are many counts of this clonotype. The CDR3 DNA reads as TGCAGTGCTAGGGCAGATACCTACGAGCAGTACTTC. It codes for CSARADTYEQYF. The chain joins TRBV20-1 to TRBJ2-7; D uncertain. Trimming shortened V by 3 bases and J by 2 bases, and 8 bases separated the two germline ends. Germline CDR1 and CDR2: DFQATT and SNEGSKA (reference sequence). This CDR3 contains 12 residues.

This sequence joins TRBV7-2 and TRBJ2-7; no clear D gene. The V end lost 3 bases, the J end lost 2 bases, and 11 bases lay between the germline ends. The germline gives CDR1 SGHTA, CDR2 FQGNSA. CDR3 length equals 14 residues. CDR3 nucleotide sequence: TGTGCCAGCAGCTTCGGCCAGGTCGCCTACGAGCAGTACTTC. Translating gives CASSFGQVAYEQYF.

This clonotype turned up a few times. The chain couples TRBV18 to TRBJ1-2, with 8 bases that match TRBD1. CDR3 length: 19 residues. The J segment lost 9 bases and the V segment lost 3 bases, leaving 24 bases of the junction unmatched. Germline CDR1 reads KGHSH; CDR2 reads LQKENI. As DNA, the CDR3 is TGTGCCAGCTCACCTATCCAATCTCGCGCAGGGGGCAGAAAATGGTGCTACACCTTC. It encodes CASSPIQSRAGGRKWCYTF.